This TCR beta chain was documented in a study of CD8 T cells in Susac syndrome. Study-level points and caveats: The study conceded that its TCR sequencing and HLA analysis involved relatively few individuals.

Unmatched junction bases numbered 6, after V lost 5 bases and J lost 1 base. There are 16 residues in the CDR3. CDR1 MDHEN and CDR2 SYDVKM come from the germline V gene. RNA in amounts of about 0.5 to 1 ug was reverse transcribed with random hexamers. Coverage of TCR beta CDR3 amplification by immunoSEQ multiplex PCR extended to 54 Vbeta and 13 Jbeta. TCRdb passed the immunoSEQ multiplex PCR reads through MiXCR, listing each CDR3 protein once. The table includes 90,000 to 150,000 distinct CDR3 sequences, about 92% detected once. On this clonotype itself: Antigen specificity is unknown.

Sequencing targeted TCR beta in T cells from blood (CD8+ and CD4+). The source of this sequence is a human donor with multiple sclerosis. The chain recombines TRBV28 with TRBJ2-1; 9 bases align to TRBD1. Sequenced input: CD4+ T cells from PBMCs. CDR3 coding DNA: TGTGCCAGCAGTCGATTGACAGGGGGATCCTACAATGAGCAGTTCTTC. Translating it yields CASSRLTGGSYNEQFF.